The 13 T cell receptor beta chains below all came from one sample that was sequenced in a study of T cells in Graves' hyperthyroidism and ophthalmopathy (dated by TCRdb to the late 2010s). The receptor library was made with multiplex PCR. Sequencing took place on an Illumina HiSeq 2000. The TCR beta CDR3 regions were amplified from RNA transcripts. For the first round of RT-PCR on the TCR CDR3, the HTBI primer set was used together with the Qiagen OneStep RT-PCR kit. TCRdb reanalyzed the raw reads on its own, using fastp at Q25 for trimming and MiXCR for clone calling, and kept in-frame beta chains. Under each unique CDR3 protein, matching rows form one entry showing the most common genes and DNA. This sample lists 400,000 to 600,000 distinct CDR3 sequences; around 20% were detected once. 26% of the sample lies in the top ten. The sample was blood. All receptors derive from a man between 18 and 29 years old with Graves' hyperthyroidism.

This clonotype has at least ten counts. The chain has TRBV2 and TRBJ1-3; D perhaps matches TRBD1 (5 bases). Germline V gene lookup returns CDR1 SNHLY and CDR2 FYNNEI. V was cut by 3 bases and J by 2 bases, with 14 bases left in between. CDR3 length: 16 amino acids. Here the CDR3 DNA reads TGTGCCAGCAGTGATTGGGGGAGAACCGCTGGAAACACCATATATTTT. It is translated as CASSDWGRTAGNTIYF. The variable domain in full, with the rest retrieved from reference TRBV2 and TRBJ1-3, is EPEVTQTPSHQVTQMGQEVILRCVPISNHLYFYWYRQILGQKVEFLVSFYNNEISEKSEIFDDQFSVERPDGSNFTLKIRSTKLEDSAMYFCASSDWGRTAGNTIYFGEGSWLTVV.

This clonotype was seen at least ten times. The chain is built from TRBV9 and TRBJ1-3, with D possibly TRBD1 on 5 matching bases. Germline-derived CDR1 and CDR2 are SGDLS and YYNGEE. The CDR3 is 14 amino acids. V lost 4 bases and J lost 4, with 12 bases in between. CDR3 protein: CASSLGTHGNTIYF. The CDR3 coding sequence is TGTGCCAGCAGCTTGGGGACTCACGGAAACACCATATATTTT.

This clonotype showed up many times. The chain links TRBV28 to TRBJ2-7, with TRBD2 matching 14 bases. The germline V gene has CDR1 MDHEN and CDR2 SYDVKM. With V trimmed by 1 base and J by 4 bases, 9 bases remained unmatched. This CDR3 has 18 residues. The CDR3 nucleotides are TGTGCCAGCAGTTTATCCTCCGATGGGACTAGCGGGAGATACGAGCAGTACTTC. This codes for CASSLSSDGTSGRYEQYF.

In this sample, this clonotype turned up many times. The rearrangement uses TRBV10-3 and TRBJ2-7, with D possibly TRBD1 on 6 matching bases. This CDR3 spans 12 amino acids. V lost 11 bases and J 3 bases, leaving 14 bases between the germline ends. Germline-derived CDR1 and CDR2 are ENHRY and SYGVKD. The CDR3 sequence is CASTGLDYEQYF. CDR3 coding DNA: TGTGCCTCGACAGGCTTGGACTACGAGCAGTACTTC.

The chain employs TRBV6-2 or TRBV6-3 and TRBJ1-1, with D perhaps matching TRBD1 (5 bases). V gave up 6 bases and J gave up 0 bases, with 17 bases separating them. Germline CDR1 MNHEY, CDR2 SVGEGT. The CDR3 has 16 residues. CDR3 residues: CASSQGRQNMNTEAFF. Here the CDR3 DNA reads TGTGCCAGCAGCCAAGGAAGACAGAACATGAACACTGAAGCTTTCTTT.

The table lists this clonotype with many counts. The chain has TRBV10-3 and TRBJ2-7; no reliable D call. The germline V gene encodes CDR1 ENHRY and CDR2 SYGVKD. Between the trimmed V and J ends, which lost 3 bases and 2 bases, there was a span of 14 bases. This CDR3 comprises 15 residues. The CDR3 bases are TGTGCCATCAGTGACAGTGCAGAAAAGCCCTACGAGCAGTACTTC. The encoded protein is CAISDSAEKPYEQYF.

This CDR3 is CSVLETVNTGELFF. CDR3 sequence (DNA): TGCAGCGTTTTAGAGACAGTGAACACCGGGGAGCTGTTTTTT. The chain carries TRBV29-1 and TRBJ2-2; TRBD1 might be the D (5 bases). The CDR3 contains 14 residues. V was trimmed by 5 bases and J by 1 base, leaving 11 bases between them. Looked up from germline, CDR1 is SQVTM and CDR2 is ANQGSEA.

This chain connects TRBV24-1 to TRBJ1-2, with D unresolved. CDR3 length: 13 residues. The germline V and J ends were trimmed by 6 bases and 7 bases, with 14 bases remaining between them. Germline CDR1 reads KGHDR; CDR2 reads SFDVKD. In nucleotides, the CDR3 is TGTGCCACCAGTCAGGACGGACGAAGTGGCTACACCTTC. Protein: CATSQDGRSGYTF.

This chain connects TRBV6-1 to TRBJ2-7; a possible D gene is TRBD1 (6 bases). The CDR3 runs 13 residues. Germline-derived CDR1 and CDR2 are MNHNS and SASEGT. The V end was cut by 5 bases, the J end by 4 bases, with 12 bases between. The CDR3 reads CASSLGHEYEQYF. CDR3 bases: TGTGCCAGCAGTCTGGGACACGAGTACGAGCAGTACTTC.

This clonotype was seen repeatedly, ten times or more. This chain connects TRBV6-5 to TRBJ1-5; 7 bases line up with TRBD1. V was pared by 6 bases and J by 5 bases, with 4 bases of the junction left unmatched. The CDR3 is made up of 13 amino acids. Germline loops: CDR1 MNHEY, CDR2 SVGAGI. As DNA, the CDR3 is TGTGCCAGCAGGACAGGGACCCATCAGCCCCAGCATTTT. Its protein is CASRTGTHQPQHF.

The chain joins TRBV5-1 to TRBJ1-6; D is perhaps TRBD1 (5 bases). V lost 4 bases, J lost 10 bases, and 18 bases lay in between. From germline, CDR1 is SGHRS and CDR2 YFSETQ. The CDR3 is 15 residues long. The DNA of the CDR3 is TGCGCCAGCAGCGTTGGGGCCTCCTTGGGCTCACCCCTCCACTTT. This translates into CASSVGASLGSPLHF.

This clonotype was seen ten or more times. The rearrangement uses TRBV4-1 and TRBJ1-5, with D possibly being TRBD1 (6 bases). The CDR3 sequence is 14 residues long. Germline-derived CDR1 and CDR2 are MGHRA and YSYEKL. With 3 bases removed from V and 10 bases from J, the gap between germline ends came to 16 bases. The CDR3 bases are TGCGCCAGCAGCCAGGACAGCCGCGGGGCCCCCCAGCATTTT. Translated: CASSQDSRGAPQHF.

Ten or more counts support this clonotype. CDR3 DNA sequence: TGTGCCAGTAGTATTCGAAGGGGTTTGCCTATGAACACTGAAGCTTTCTTT. Translating gives CASSIRRGLPMNTEAFF. V usage is TRBV19 and J usage is TRBJ1-1; a weak D match, TRBD1 (5 bases). The CDR3 loop spans 17 amino acids. V lost 3 bases and J 0 bases, leaving 17 bases between the germline ends. The germline V gene encodes CDR1 LNHDA and CDR2 SQIVND (reference sequence).